This T cell receptor beta chain was found in a study of CD8+ T cells in alopecia areata. Sequencing templates came from extracted RNA that was reverse transcribed into cDNA. TCRdb's copy holds only in-frame clones and misses some; the assay was immunoSEQ multiplex PCR. This table has some 25,000 clones, around 53% appearing once. Whole-study results and caveats: Lesional scalp, notably in alopecia totalis/universalis, had clonality above that of normal scalp.

The CDR3 sequence is 16 residues long. Germline V CDR1 and CDR2: PRHDT, FYEKMQ (reference sequence). Trimming removed 5 bases at V and 1 base at J, with 18 bases between. From alopecia areata patients, lesional scalp punch biopsies and peripheral blood were collected. About this clone: No antigen is known for it.

The chain joins TRBV13 to TRBJ2-7; D is possibly TRBD1 (6 bases). The clonotype comes from a human donor with alopecia areata. Input material: NKG2D-high CD8+ T cells sorted from blood. The chain's CDR3 is CASSPLGTLGSYEQYF. CDR3 coding DNA: TGTGCCAGCAGCCCACTGGGGACACTGGGATCCTACGAGCAGTACTTC.